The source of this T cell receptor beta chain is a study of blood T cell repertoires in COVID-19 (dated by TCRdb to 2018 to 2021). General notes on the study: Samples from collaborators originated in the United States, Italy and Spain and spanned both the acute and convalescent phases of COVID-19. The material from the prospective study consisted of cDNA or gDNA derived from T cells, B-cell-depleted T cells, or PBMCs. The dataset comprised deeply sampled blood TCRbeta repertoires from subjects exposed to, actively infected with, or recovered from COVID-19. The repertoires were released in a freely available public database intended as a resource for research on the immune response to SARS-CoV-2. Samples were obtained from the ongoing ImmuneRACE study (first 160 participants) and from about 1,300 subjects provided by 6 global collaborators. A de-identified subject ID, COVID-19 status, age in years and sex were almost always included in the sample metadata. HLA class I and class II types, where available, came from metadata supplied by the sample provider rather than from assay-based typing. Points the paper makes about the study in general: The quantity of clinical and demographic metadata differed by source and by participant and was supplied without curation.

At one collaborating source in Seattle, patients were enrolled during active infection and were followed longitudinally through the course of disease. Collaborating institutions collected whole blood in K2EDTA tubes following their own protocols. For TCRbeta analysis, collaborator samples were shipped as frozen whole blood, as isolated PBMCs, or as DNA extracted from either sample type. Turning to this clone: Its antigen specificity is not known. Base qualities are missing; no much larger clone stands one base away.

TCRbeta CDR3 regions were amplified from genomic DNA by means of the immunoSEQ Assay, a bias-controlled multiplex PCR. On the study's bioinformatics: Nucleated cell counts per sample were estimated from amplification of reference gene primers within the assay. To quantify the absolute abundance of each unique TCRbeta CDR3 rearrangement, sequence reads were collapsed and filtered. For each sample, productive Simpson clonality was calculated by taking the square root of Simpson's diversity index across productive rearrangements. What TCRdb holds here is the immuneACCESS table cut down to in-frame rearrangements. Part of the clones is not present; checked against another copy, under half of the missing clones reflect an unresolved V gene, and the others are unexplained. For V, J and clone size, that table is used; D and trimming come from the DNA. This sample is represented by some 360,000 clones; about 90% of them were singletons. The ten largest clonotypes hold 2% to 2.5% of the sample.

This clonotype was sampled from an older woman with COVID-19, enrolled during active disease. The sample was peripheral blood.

In nucleotide form, the sequence is TGTGCCAGCAGCTTAGTCGGGGGACCCTACGAGCAGTACTTC. The translation is CASSLVGGPYEQYF. The rearrangement combines TRBV7-3 with TRBJ2-7; TRBD2 is possibly the D segment (6 matching bases). The V and J ends are trimmed by 2 bases and 2 bases, leaving 10 bases between them. Sequences SGHTA (CDR1) and FQGTGA (CDR2) are obtained from the germline V gene. The CDR3 holds 14 amino acids from the cysteine to the phenylalanine. Solely the CDR3 DNA is kept, with 42 bases framed from the first base. With the portions outside the CDR3 filled from the reference TRBV7-3 and TRBJ2-7 genes, the complete variable region becomes GAGVSQTPSNKVTEKGKYVELRCDPISGHTALYWYRQSLGQGPEFLIYFQGTGAADDSGLPNDRFFAVRPEGSVSTLKIQRTERGDSAVYLCASSLVGGPYEQYFGPGTRLTVT.